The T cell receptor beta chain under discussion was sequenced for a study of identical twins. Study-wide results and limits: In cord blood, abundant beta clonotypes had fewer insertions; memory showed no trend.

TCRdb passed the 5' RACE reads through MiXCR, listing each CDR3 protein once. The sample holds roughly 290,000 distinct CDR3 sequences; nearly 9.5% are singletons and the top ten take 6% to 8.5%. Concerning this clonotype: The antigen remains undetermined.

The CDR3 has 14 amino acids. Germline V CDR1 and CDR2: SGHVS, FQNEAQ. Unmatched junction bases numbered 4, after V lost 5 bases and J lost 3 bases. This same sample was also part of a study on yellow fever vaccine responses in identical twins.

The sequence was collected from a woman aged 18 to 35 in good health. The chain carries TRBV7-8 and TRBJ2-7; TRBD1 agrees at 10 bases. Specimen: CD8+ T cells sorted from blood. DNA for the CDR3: TGTGCCAGCAGCCGAGGACAGGGGGTCTACGAGCAGTACTTC. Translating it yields CASSRGQGVYEQYF.